This TCR beta chain was sequenced in a study of shared clonotypes between healthy human individuals. It was into CD45RA+ naive and CD45RA-negative memory subsets that the CD4+ cells were split. Study processing details: For the immunoSEQ data, sequences were junction-only without quality scores, so filtering differed. Data came from immunoSEQ multiplex PCR; TCRdb stores just in-frame clones and leaves some out. V, J and clone size are those of that table, while D and trimming were read from the DNA. The sample lists 2 million to 3 million clones; approximately 90% were seen once. Concerning this clone itself: The antigen is not known.

V lost 6 bases and J lost 5, with 16 bases in between. This CDR3 region has 14 residues. Per the germline V gene, CDR1 is MDHEN and CDR2 is SYDVKM. Study findings and constraints: The study generally estimated greater richness for naive than memory subsets. An anticipated effect of sequencing depth on clonotype sharing among donors was recognized.

The chain uses TRBV28 and TRBJ2-5; D may be TRBD1 (6 bases). The sequencing input was naive CD4+ T cells sorted from blood. Regarding subset: CD45RA+ positively selected. This TCR was sampled from a man aged 18 to 35 in good health. Written as DNA, the CDR3 is TGTGCCAGCAGCTACAGGGCTGTGGTGGAGACCCAGTACTTC. Amino acids: CASSYRAVVETQYF.